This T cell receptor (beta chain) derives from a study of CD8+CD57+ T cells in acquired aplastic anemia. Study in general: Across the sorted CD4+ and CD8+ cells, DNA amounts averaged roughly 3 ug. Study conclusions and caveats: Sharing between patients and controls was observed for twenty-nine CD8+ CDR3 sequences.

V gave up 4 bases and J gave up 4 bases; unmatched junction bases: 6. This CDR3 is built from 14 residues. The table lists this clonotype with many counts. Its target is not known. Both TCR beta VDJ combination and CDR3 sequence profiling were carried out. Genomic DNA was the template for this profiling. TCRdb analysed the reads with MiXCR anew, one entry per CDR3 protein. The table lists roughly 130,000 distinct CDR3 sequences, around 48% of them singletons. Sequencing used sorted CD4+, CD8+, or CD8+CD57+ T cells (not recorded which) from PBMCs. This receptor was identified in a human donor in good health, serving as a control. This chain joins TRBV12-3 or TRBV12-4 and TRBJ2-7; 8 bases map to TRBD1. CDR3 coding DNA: TGTGCCAGCAGTTGGGCAGGGGGCCAGTACGAGCAGTACTTC. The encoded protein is CASSWAGGQYEQYF.